The entry below gives a single T cell receptor (beta chain) sequence along with its context. The data were obtained in a study of blood T cell repertoires in COVID-19. About the study: Sample material is recorded as cDNA or gDNA derived from T cells, B-cell-depleted T cells, or PBMCs.

Trimming pared 4 bases from V and 2 bases from J, leaving 16 bases between. CDR1 and CDR2 (germline): SGHAT, FQNNGV. This CDR3 has 16 residues. The repertoire was sequenced with immunoSEQ multiplex PCR; TCRdb's copy has only in-frame clones and lacks some. The sample yields 120,000 or so clones, 90% seen once. The sequence was obtained from a man between 60 and 75 years old with COVID-19, enrolled during active disease. This chain uses TRBV11-2 with TRBJ2-3; D might be TRBD1 (6 bases). The sequenced material came from peripheral blood. The CDR3 sequence: CASSSLPGHITDTQYF. The CDR3 nucleotides read TGTGCCAGCAGCTCCCTCCCGGGACACATCACAGATACGCAGTATTTT.